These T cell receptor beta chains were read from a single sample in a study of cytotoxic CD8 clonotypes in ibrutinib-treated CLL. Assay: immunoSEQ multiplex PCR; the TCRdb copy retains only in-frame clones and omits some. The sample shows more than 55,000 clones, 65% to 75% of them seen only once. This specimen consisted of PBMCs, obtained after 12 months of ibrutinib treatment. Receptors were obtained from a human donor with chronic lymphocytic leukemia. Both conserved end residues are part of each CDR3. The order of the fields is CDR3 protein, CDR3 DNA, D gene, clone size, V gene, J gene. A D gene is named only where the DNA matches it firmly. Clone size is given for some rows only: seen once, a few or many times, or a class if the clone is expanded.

CSVSGFLAGGEKISGANVLTF	TGCAGCGTTAGTGGGTTTCTGGCAGGGGGTGAAAAAATCTCCGGGGCCAACGTCCTGACTTTC	TRBD1	once	TRBV29-1	TRBJ2-6
CASSRGYSNANGTEAFF	TGTGCCAGTTCTCGAGGGTACTCCAACGCGAATGGTACTGAAGCTTTCTTT	.	few	TRBV19	TRBJ1-1
CASSLAGAGSQSYEQYF	TGTGCCAGCAGCTTAGCGGGAGCGGGGAGCCAATCCTACGAGCAGTACTTC	TRBD2	.	TRBV7-2	TRBJ2-7
CASSVVGSDTEAFF	TGTGCCAGCAGCGTAGTGGGTAGCGACACTGAAGCTTTCTTT	.	.	TRBV9	TRBJ1-1
CASSQLAGDAGELFF	TGCGCCAGCAGCCAACTGGCGGGAGACGCCGGGGAGCTGTTTTTT	TRBD2	.	TRBV4-3	TRBJ2-2
CASSPQERMGEKLFF	TGTGCCAGCAGTCCCCAGGAAAGGATGGGGGAAAAACTGTTTTTT	.	once	TRBV28	TRBJ1-4
CASSPGTSGYNEQFF	TGTGCCAGCAGTCCCGGGACTAGCGGATACAATGAGCAGTTCTTC	TRBD2	.	TRBV7-3	TRBJ2-1
CASSSGTGTDTQYF	TGTGCCAGCAGTTCCGGGACAGGCACAGATACGCAGTATTTT	TRBD1	.	TRBV2	TRBJ2-3
CASTQGTDFRQPQHF	TGTGCCAGCACCCAGGGGACAGATTTTAGGCAGCCCCAGCATTTT	TRBD1	few	TRBV2	TRBJ1-5
CASSLQGAQPQHF	TGTGCCAGCAGCTTACAGGGGGCACAGCCCCAGCATTTT	TRBD1	.	TRBV7-2	TRBJ1-5
CASSLEVNQPQHF	TGTGCCAGCAGCTTGGAAGTTAATCAGCCCCAGCATTTT	.	.	TRBV5-4	TRBJ1-5
CASSLMGGGRGNEQFF	TGTGCCAGCAGTTTAATGGGCGGGGGTCGAGGGAATGAGCAGTTCTTC	TRBD2	.	TRBV28	TRBJ2-1
CASSPPTGLPQHF	TGTGCCAGCTCACCACCGACAGGCCTGCCCCAGCATTTT	.	.	TRBV18	TRBJ1-5
CASSRQGLTGELFF	TGTGCCAGCAGTAGACAGGGTCTTACCGGGGAGCTGTTTTTT	TRBD1	.	TRBV27	TRBJ2-2
CASSRTGTVYEKLFF	TGCGCCAGCAGCCGGACCGGGACAGTATATGAAAAACTGTTTTTT	TRBD1	.	TRBV4-1	TRBJ1-4
CASSIGLAAPYEQYF	TGTGCCAGTAGTATAGGACTAGCGGCCCCCTACGAGCAGTACTTC	TRBD2	.	TRBV19	TRBJ2-7
CASNSRKAGAADTQYF	TGTGCCAGCAACTCCCGGAAAGCGGGAGCCGCAGATACGCAGTATTTT	TRBD2	.	TRBV13	TRBJ2-3
CASSRTPSYEQYF	TGTGCCAGCAGTCGAACACCATCCTACGAGCAGTACTTC	.	.	TRBV28	TRBJ2-7
CASSTYPSGREYNEQFF	TGTGCCAGTAGTACCTACCCTAGCGGGAGGGAATACAATGAGCAGTTCTTC	TRBD2	.	TRBV19	TRBJ2-1
CASSPGGTEAFF	TGTGCCAGTTCCCCAGGGGGAACTGAAGCTTTCTTT	TRBD1	once	TRBV19	TRBJ1-1
CASSGWDRGAPNYGYTF	TGTGCCAGCAGTGGATGGGACAGGGGTGCTCCGAACTATGGCTACACCTTC	TRBD1	few	TRBV6-1	TRBJ1-2
CASSLGRGGFYEQYF	TGTGCCAGCAGCCTAGGTCGGGGAGGGTTCTACGAGCAGTACTTC	TRBD2	.	TRBV11-3	TRBJ2-7
CASTRLAGTNEQFF	TGTGCCAGCACCAGACTAGCGGGGACTAATGAGCAGTTCTTC	.	.	TRBV21-1	TRBJ2-1
CAWSTQQGATGNTIYF	TGTGCCTGGAGTACTCAACAGGGGGCTACTGGAAACACCATATATTTT	TRBD1	.	TRBV30	TRBJ1-3
CASSFTLGQYGYTF	TGCGCCAGCAGCTTCACCCTTGGACAGTATGGCTACACCTTC	.	few	TRBV5-1	TRBJ1-2
CASSHIFEQYF	TGTGCCAGCAGTCACATCTTCGAGCAGTACTTC	.	few	TRBV25-1	TRBJ2-7
CASSSSGTIVPFF	TGTGCCAGCAGCTCTTCGGGGACTATCGTTCCGTTCTTC	TRBD2	.	TRBV7-2	TRBJ2-1
CASSPTGGMIETQYF	TGTGCCAGCAGCCCCACAGGGGGGATGATAGAGACCCAGTACTTC	TRBD1	.	TRBV5-4	TRBJ2-5
CAISGTSGRNEQFF	TGTGCCATCTCCGGGACTAGCGGGAGGAATGAGCAGTTCTTC	TRBD2	few	TRBV10-3	TRBJ2-1
CASSATTANEKLFF	TGTGCCAGCAGCGCAACGACGGCGAATGAAAAACTGTTTTTT	.	.	TRBV9	TRBJ1-4
CASSQVLVTSGSILEQYF	TGCGCCAGCAGCCAAGTCCTCGTGACTAGCGGATCCATTTTGGAGCAGTACTTC	TRBD2	.	TRBV4-1	TRBJ2-7
CASGLLGTEETQYF	TGTGCTAGTGGTTTGTTAGGGACAGAAGAGACCCAGTACTTC	TRBD1	.	TRBV12-5	TRBJ2-5
CATSRGATNEKLFF	TGTGCCACCAGCAGAGGTGCAACTAATGAAAAACTGTTTTTT	.	.	TRBV15	TRBJ1-4
CASSRTLGQGTLYEQYF	TGTGCCAGCAGTCGCACCCTGGGACAGGGGACCCTCTACGAGCAGTACTTC	TRBD1	.	TRBV27	TRBJ2-7
CASSPTSGGFYEQYF	TGTGCCAGCAGCCCCACTAGCGGGGGTTTCTACGAGCAGTACTTC	TRBD2	.	TRBV27	TRBJ2-7
CSVDGRGTDTQYF	TGCAGCGTAGATGGCCGGGGCACAGATACGCAGTATTTT	.	once	TRBV29-1	TRBJ2-3
CASSVGGMSNEQFF	TGTGCCAGCAGCGTCGGCGGGATGAGCAATGAGCAGTTCTTC	.	.	TRBV9	TRBJ2-1
CASSPKQGLTETQYF	TGTGCCAGCAGCCCAAAACAGGGCCTCACAGAGACCCAGTACTTC	.	.	TRBV5-4	TRBJ2-5
CASSPGYLTSSNEQFF	TGTGCCAGCAGCCCCGGTTATCTGACAAGTTCTAATGAGCAGTTCTTC	.	.	TRBV11-2	TRBJ2-1
CASSPDGGRRRGYTF	TGTGCCAGCAGCCCTGACGGAGGGAGGCGTCGTGGCTACACCTTC	.	few	TRBV7-2	TRBJ1-2
CASSLGPVGLVYEQYF	TGTGCCAGCAGCTTAGGACCTGTAGGGCTAGTGTACGAGCAGTACTTC	.	.	TRBV7-9	TRBJ2-7
CASSFREGGYTF	TGCGCCAGCAGCTTTAGGGAAGGTGGCTACACCTTC	.	.	TRBV5-1	TRBJ1-2
CASSVGPSITEAFF	TGTGCCAGCAGCGTAGGCCCGAGTATCACTGAAGCTTTCTTT	.	.	TRBV9	TRBJ1-1
CASSTPGTEQFF	TGCGCCAGCAGCACCCCCGGGACAGAGCAGTTCTTC	.	.	TRBV5-1	TRBJ2-1
CASSFLKSSYNEQFF	TGTGCCAGCAGCTTCCTTAAAAGCTCCTACAATGAGCAGTTCTTC	.	.	TRBV2	TRBJ2-1
CASRTSGEAFF	TGTGCCAGCAGAACGTCTGGGGAGGCTTTCTTT	.	.	TRBV28	TRBJ1-1
CASRLADSYEQYF	TGTGCCAGCAGACTAGCGGACTCCTACGAGCAGTACTTC	TRBD2	.	TRBV6-5	TRBJ2-7
CASSQSDRGLADTQYF	TGCGCCAGCAGTCAATCTGACAGGGGATTAGCAGATACGCAGTATTTT	TRBD1	.	TRBV23-1	TRBJ2-3
CAIKAGDSYNEQFF	TGTGCCATCAAAGCAGGGGACTCCTACAATGAGCAGTTCTTC	.	few	TRBV10-3	TRBJ2-1
CASRDYPSSYNEQFF	TGTGCCAGTAGGGACTACCCAAGCTCCTACAATGAGCAGTTCTTC	.	.	TRBV19	TRBJ2-1
CASSSIYGGLRFSPLHF	TGTGCCAGCAGTTCAATTTACGGAGGTTTAAGGTTTTCACCCCTCCACTTT	.	.	TRBV27	TRBJ1-6